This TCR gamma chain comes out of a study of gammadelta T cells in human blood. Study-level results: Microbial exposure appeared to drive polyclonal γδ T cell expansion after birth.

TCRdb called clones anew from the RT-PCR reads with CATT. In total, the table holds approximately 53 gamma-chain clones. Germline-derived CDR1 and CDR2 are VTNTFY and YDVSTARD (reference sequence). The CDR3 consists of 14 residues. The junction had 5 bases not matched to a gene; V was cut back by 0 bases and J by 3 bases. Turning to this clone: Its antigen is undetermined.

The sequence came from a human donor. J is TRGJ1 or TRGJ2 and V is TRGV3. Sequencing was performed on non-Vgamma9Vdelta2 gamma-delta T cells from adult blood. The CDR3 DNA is TGTGCCACCTGGGACAGGAACCTTTATTATAAGAAACTCTTT. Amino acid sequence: CATWDRNLYYKKLF.